One and the same sample provided the 8 T cell receptor beta chains below, sequenced in a study of PD-1 blockade in mismatch repair-deficient tumors. Profiled with immunoSEQ multiplex PCR; TCRdb holds only in-frame clones, not every one. Here the sample spans about 100,000 clones, 70% to 85% being singletons. The specimen was peripheral blood, collected approximately 35 weeks after starting pembrolizumab. These receptors were collected from an adult with mismatch repair-deficient cancer.

This clone appeared a few times. V gene TRBV7-2 combines with J gene TRBJ1-2; tentative D call: TRBD1 (6 bases). This CDR3 is 13 amino acids long. The V gene lost 4 bases and the J gene lost 8 bases, with 14 bases spanning the gap. Germline V gene data show CDR1 as SGHTA and CDR2 as FQGNSA. CDR3 nucleotide sequence: TGTGCCAGCAGCTCGCAACAGGGACGAGGCTACACCTTC. Encoded protein: CASSSQQGRGYTF. The full variable domain, rest sourced from reference TRBV7-2 and TRBJ1-2, is GAGVSQSPSNKVTEKGKDVELRCDPISGHTALYWYRQSLGQGLEFLIYFQGNSAPDKSGLPSDRFSAERTGGSVSTLTIQRTQQEDSAVYLCASSSQQGRGYTFGSGTRLTVV.

The gene calls are TRBV11-2 and TRBJ2-7; D could derive from TRBD1 or TRBD2 (5 bases each). V lost 1 base to trimming and J lost 6 bases, with 13 bases between them. The germline V gene has CDR1 SGHAT and CDR2 FQNNGV. CDR3 length equals 14 residues. The CDR3 DNA reads as TGTGCCAGCAGCTTAGTTGTGAGGGGAGCCGAGCAGTACTTC. Its translation: CASSLVVRGAEQYF.

The chain carries TRBV18 and TRBJ1-2, with D possibly being TRBD1 (5 bases). V was shortened by 6 bases and J by 3 bases, with 14 bases between the two germline ends. The length of the CDR3 is 14 residues. Germline V gene data show CDR1 as KGHSH and CDR2 as LQKENI. This CDR3 reads CASSISTDHYGYTF. The CDR3 DNA sequence: TGTGCCAGCTCCATTTCGACAGACCACTATGGCTACACCTTC.

The table lists this clone with a few counts. The chain recombines TRBV2 with TRBJ1-5; TRBD1 agrees at 9 bases. V shed 8 bases and J 3 bases; nucleotides not matched to a gene: 5. This CDR3 is built from 14 residues. Germline CDR1 reads SNHLY; CDR2 reads FYNNEI. CDR3 in amino acids: CASRDRVDNQPQHF. CDR3 nucleotide sequence: TGTGCCAGCCGGGACAGGGTAGACAATCAGCCCCAGCATTTT.

V usage is TRBV15 and J usage is TRBJ2-5; 10 bases map to TRBD1. Losses at the gene ends were 3 bases for V and 5 bases for J; bases not matched to a gene: 6. The CDR3 runs to 15 residues. CDR1 is LNHNV, CDR2 YYDKDF, per germline (reference sequence). The CDR3: CATSSRDRGYETQYF. CDR3 in DNA: TGTGCCACCAGCAGCCGGGACAGGGGTTATGAGACCCAGTACTTC.

Concerning this clone: At one end the junction does not follow the germline gene, possibly because of a read error. The chain has TRBV29-1 and TRBJ2-7; 8 bases fit TRBD1. The CDR3 has 15 residues. Per germline, CDR1 SQVTM and CDR2 ANQGSEA. CDR3 bases: TGCAGCGTTGAGGGGGACAGGTCTAGCTCCTACGAGCAGTGCTTC. Translated: CSVEGDRSSSYEQCF.

The chain joins TRBV18 to TRBJ2-5; 7 positions agree with TRBD1. The CDR3 totals 11 residues. The junction had 2 bases not matched to a gene; V was cut back by 8 bases and J by 5 bases. Germline CDR1 KGHSH, CDR2 LQKENI. The CDR3 spells CASQGDETQYF. DNA of the CDR3: TGTGCCAGCCAGGGGGACGAGACCCAGTACTTC.

V and J are TRBV27 and TRBJ1-1; TRBD1 agrees at 8 bases. The J segment lost 4 bases and the V segment lost 5 bases, leaving 6 bases of the junction unmatched. In germline, CDR1 is MNHEY, CDR2 SMNVEV (reference sequence). CDR3 size: 14 residues. DNA of the CDR3: TGTGCCAGCAGTGCAGGGGGCTTTTTCACTGAAGCTTTCTTT. It translates to CASSAGGFFTEAFF.